This section outlines one T cell receptor (beta chain) sequence together with its context. Its antigen is undetermined. V shed 0 bases and J 2 bases; nucleotides not matched to a gene: 9. CDR1 and CDR2 (germline): SGHNT, YYREEE (reference sequence). The CDR3 has 18 residues. These data are taken from a study of T cell responses to AZD1222 COVID-19 vaccine. The analysis combined second doses at about 4 or about 12 weeks. Only in-frame clones appear in the TCRdb table, and some are missing; sequencing was by immunoSEQ multiplex PCR. The sample lists just over 90,000 clones; around 89% were seen once. Study-level findings and limits: Across spike, vaccine-associated CD4 TCRs were found, dominant at 160-218 and 743-854. The study reported that nearly half of spike-specific TCRs target unmutated variant regions. Increases in Spike-specific TCR breadth and depth were seen after two AZD1222 doses.

The sequence was obtained from an adult who received the AZD1222 COVID-19 vaccine. This sample comprised peripheral blood, obtained 28 days after the second AZD1222 dose. This chain joins TRBV5-4 and TRBJ2-1; TRBD2 matches at 9 bases. The CDR3 nucleotides read TGTGCCAGCAGCTTGGATGGTGGCGGGGGGGCCGCCTACAATGAGCAGTTCTTC. It encodes CASSLDGGGGAAYNEQFF.